A selection of T cell receptor beta chains follows, all from one sample in a study of human T cells and chemical hapten exposure. In TCRdb, the RACE reads were re-called with MiXCR into one record per CDR3 protein. The table shows approximately 43,000 distinct CDR3 sequences, with over 3.5% occurring only once. Specimen: whole blood, collected in connection with sensitization to the hapten diphenylcyclopropenone (DPC). Receptor source: a man aged 45-60 years with alopecia areata. Some clones in this sample may be carry-over from other donors' samples. CDR3s include the opening cysteine and the closing phenylalanine or tryptophan. A D gene is named only where the DNA matches it firmly. Part of the rows lack a size; the others show once, few, many or a class for expanded clones.

clone size,CDR3 length,V gene,D gene,J gene,CDR3 DNA,CDR3 protein
many,15,TRBV28,NA,TRBJ1-1,TGTGCCAGCAGTCCACCGCAGGGCATAGGGACTGAAGCTTTCTTT,CASSPPQGIGTEAFF
many,14,TRBV20-1,NA,TRBJ2-1,TGCAGTGCTAGCGGGAGTAGGGAATACAATGAGCAGTTCTTC,CSASGSREYNEQFF
many,9,TRBV24-1,NA,TRBJ2-7,TGTGCCACCAGATGGGAGCAGTACTTC,CATRWEQYF
many,13,TRBV20-1,TRBD2,TRBJ2-3,TGCAGTGCTAGGCTAGCGGGAACAGATACGCAGTATTTT,CSARLAGTDTQYF
many,15,TRBV4-3,NA,TRBJ2-7,TGCGCCAGCAGCCAAGATACAGCTACCAGCTACGAGCAGTACTTC,CASSQDTATSYEQYF
many,15,TRBV2,NA,TRBJ1-1,TGTGCCAGCTGGAGGGGGGGGCAGTGGAAAACTGAAGCTTTCTTT,CASWRGGQWKTEAFF
many,13,TRBV29-1,NA,TRBJ2-3,TGCAGCGTTGAAGATCAATCTACAGATACGCAGTATTTT,CSVEDQSTDTQYF
NA,15,TRBV7-9,NA,TRBJ1-5,TGTGCCAGCAGCTTAGGGGTCTCTAGCAATCAGCCCCAGCATTTT,CASSLGVSSNQPQHF
many,16,TRBV5-1,TRBD1,TRBJ2-5,TGCGCCAGCAGCTTGGTCGGGACAGATACTTTCGAGACCCAGTACTTC,CASSLVGTDTFETQYF
few,16,TRBV4-3,TRBD1,TRBJ1-6,TGCGCCAGCAGCCAACGACAGGGTGGCTGGGATTCACCCCTCCACTTT,CASSQRQGGWDSPLHF
many,16,TRBV18,TRBD1,TRBJ1-1,TGTGCCAGCTCATACGGCAGGGGGTATATGAACACTGAAGCTTTCTTT,CASSYGRGYMNTEAFF
many,15,TRBV5-1,TRBD2,TRBJ2-3,TGCGCCAGCAGCTTGATGGCGGGAGTTAGAGATACGCAGTATTTT,CASSLMAGVRDTQYF
many,15,TRBV7-3,NA,TRBJ2-6,TGTGCCAGCAGCCCGACACGTTCTGGGGCCAACGTCCTGACTTTC,CASSPTRSGANVLTF
few,18,TRBV4-3,TRBD2,TRBJ2-7,TGCGCCAGCAGCCACGGGACTAGCGGAACCCGCTCGCGGTACGAGCAGTACTTC,CASSHGTSGTRSRYEQYF
many,20,TRBV11-2,TRBD2,TRBJ2-3,TGTGCCAGCAGCTTAGTAACAGGAGTACTAGCGGAGTCGGGCACAGATACGCAGTATTTT,CASSLVTGVLAESGTDTQYF
many,14,TRBV6-5,TRBD1,TRBJ2-5,TGTGCCAGCAGACGGACAGGGGGCGCAGAGACCCAGTACTTC,CASRRTGGAETQYF
many,16,TRBV7-2,TRBD2,TRBJ2-2,TGTGCCAGCAGACCGGGGACTAGCGGGAGGATCGGGGAGCTGTTTTTT,CASRPGTSGRIGELFF
many,13,TRBV29-1,TRBD1,TRBJ1-5,TGCAGCGTCCTGACAGGGGAAGCTCAGCCCCAGCATTTT,CSVLTGEAQPQHF
many,15,TRBV7-2,NA,TRBJ1-2,TGTGCCAGCAGCCGTGAAGTACAGAACAACTATGGCTACACCTTC,CASSREVQNNYGYTF
few,14,TRBV30,NA,TRBJ2-3,TGTGCCTGGAGTGTATCTGCGGAGGCAGATACGCAGTATTTT,CAWSVSAEADTQYF
many,18,TRBV24-1,TRBD1,TRBJ2-3,TGTGCCACCAGTGATCCTCTAGGCGGGACAGGGGGCGTGGATACGCAGTATTTT,CATSDPLGGTGGVDTQYF
many,20,TRBV5-1,TRBD1,TRBJ2-2,TGCGCCAGCAGCCCGGACCGGGACAGGAAACCAAGATTTAACACCGGGGAGCTGTTTTTT,CASSPDRDRKPRFNTGELFF
many,15,TRBV6-5,NA,TRBJ1-4,TGTGCCAGCAGTACTCGGGGGGCAAGAGGTGAAAAACTGTTTTTT,CASSTRGARGEKLFF
many,11,TRBV29-1,NA,TRBJ2-2,TGCAGCGTCAGGGAGTCCGGGGAGCTGTTTTTT,CSVRESGELFF
many,13,TRBV5-1,TRBD2,TRBJ2-3,TGCGCCAGCAGACTAGCGGGAGGTGATACGCAGTATTTT,CASRLAGGDTQYF
many,16,TRBV5-4,NA,TRBJ2-5,TGTGCCAGCAGCCAAAGCGGCGGACAGTCCCGAGAGACCCAGTACTTC,CASSQSGGQSRETQYF